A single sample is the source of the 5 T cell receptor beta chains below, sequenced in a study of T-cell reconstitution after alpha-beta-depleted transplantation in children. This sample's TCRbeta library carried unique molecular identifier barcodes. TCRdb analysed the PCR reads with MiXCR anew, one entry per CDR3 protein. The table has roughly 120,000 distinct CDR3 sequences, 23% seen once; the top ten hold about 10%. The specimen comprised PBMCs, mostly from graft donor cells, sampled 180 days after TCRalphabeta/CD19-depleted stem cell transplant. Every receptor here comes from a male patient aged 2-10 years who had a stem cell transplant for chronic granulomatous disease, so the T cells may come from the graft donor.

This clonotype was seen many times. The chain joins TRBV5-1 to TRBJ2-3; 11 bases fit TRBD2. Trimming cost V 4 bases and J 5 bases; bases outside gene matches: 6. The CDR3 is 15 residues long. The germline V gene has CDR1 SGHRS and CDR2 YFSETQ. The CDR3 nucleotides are TGCGCCAGCAGCATGGGACTAGCGGAGGGAGATACGCAGTATTTT. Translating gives CASSMGLAEGDTQYF. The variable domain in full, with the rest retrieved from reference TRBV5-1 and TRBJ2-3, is KAGVTQTPRYLIKTRGQQVTLSCSPISGHRSVSWYQQTPGQGLQFLFEYFSETQRNKGNFPGRFSGRQFSNSRSEMNVSTLELGDSALYLCASSMGLAEGDTQYFGPGTRLTVL.

CDR3: CASSHEWTEAFF. DNA for the CDR3: TGTGCCAGCAGTCATGAATGGACTGAAGCTTTCTTT. V and J are TRBV12-3 or TRBV12-4 and TRBJ1-1; D gene uncertain. The CDR3 contains 12 residues. V lost 5 bases and J 5 bases, leaving 9 bases between the germline ends.

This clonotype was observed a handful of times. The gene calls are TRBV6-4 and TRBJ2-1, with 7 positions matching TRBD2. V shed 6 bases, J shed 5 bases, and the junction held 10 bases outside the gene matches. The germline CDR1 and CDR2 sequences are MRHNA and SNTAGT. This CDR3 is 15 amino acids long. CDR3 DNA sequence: TGTGCCAGCAGCCCCTCCAGCGGGACGAACAATGAGCAGTTCTTC. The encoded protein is CASSPSSGTNNEQFF.

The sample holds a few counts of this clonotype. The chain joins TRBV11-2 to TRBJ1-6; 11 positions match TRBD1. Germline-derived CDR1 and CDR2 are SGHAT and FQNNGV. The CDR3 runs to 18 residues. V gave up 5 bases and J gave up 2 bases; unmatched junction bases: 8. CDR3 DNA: TGTGCCAGCAGCCCGGACAGGGGGCATGCCCCCTATAATTCACCCCTCCACTTT. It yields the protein CASSPDRGHAPYNSPLHF.

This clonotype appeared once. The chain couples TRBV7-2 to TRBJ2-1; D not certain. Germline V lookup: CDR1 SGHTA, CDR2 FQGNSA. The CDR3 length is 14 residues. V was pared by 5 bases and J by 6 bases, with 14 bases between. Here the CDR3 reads CASSHKELSNEQFF. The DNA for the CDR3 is TGTGCCAGCAGCCATAAGGAGCTCTCCAATGAGCAGTTCTTC.